These 31 T cell receptor beta chains were all obtained from the same sample, sequenced in a study of monozygotic twins with inflammatory bowel disease. After re-calling the 5' RACE reads, TCRdb lists one entry per CDR3 protein, DNA absent. Here the sample table reports about 110,000 distinct CDR3 sequences. The sample consisted of blood. The origin of the receptors is a human donor with ulcerative colitis or Crohn's disease, or a healthy co-twin of an affected twin (not recorded which).

The rearrangement links TRBV9 to TRBJ1-1. Germline V lookup: CDR1 SGDLS, CDR2 YYNGEE. The CDR3 spans 13 residues. CDR3 loop: CASSFVLDTEAFF.

The chain's CDR3 is CASSLGYRESGELFF. This sequence joins TRBV7-2 and TRBJ2-2; lacking DNA, the TRBD2 call made by TCRdb goes unchecked. Germline-derived CDR1 and CDR2 are SGHTA and FQGNSA. The CDR3 spans 15 residues.

The genes are TRBV12-3 or TRBV12-4 and TRBJ1-5; TCRdb returns TRBD1, unconfirmable since there is no DNA. The CDR3 extends over 15 amino acids. The chain's CDR3 is CASRSGTGNNQPQHF.

The genes are TRBV12-3 or TRBV12-4 and TRBJ2-7. The CDR3 is 15 amino acids. This chain's CDR3 is CASSLWASGASEQYF.

The chain joins TRBV2 to TRBJ2-3; the D call of TRBD1 rests on TCRdb alone, since no DNA is present to check it. CDR3 length: 16 amino acids. Per germline, CDR1 SNHLY and CDR2 FYNNEI. CDR3: CASSEGGGGHTDTQYF.

The V gene is TRBV29-1, the J gene TRBJ2-7; TCRdb returns TRBD2, unconfirmable since there is no DNA. CDR3 length: 14 residues. Germline loops: CDR1 SQVTM, CDR2 ANQGSEA. CDR3 amino acids: CSVGAHRTYDEQYF.

The chain links TRBV12-3 or TRBV12-4 to TRBJ1-2. The CDR3 has 11 residues. CDR3 protein: CASTKNYGYTF.

The chain has TRBV5-1 and TRBJ2-5; no DNA is available, so the TRBD1 call from TCRdb remains unchecked. CDR1 SGHRS and CDR2 YFSETQ come from the germline V gene. The CDR3 spans 17 residues. CDR3 residues: CASSLRGQASLQETQYF. Full variable domain (rest looked up from reference TRBV5-1 and TRBJ2-5): KAGVTQTPRYLIKTRGQQVTLSCSPISGHRSVSWYQQTPGQGLQFLFEYFSETQRNKGNFPGRFSGRQFSNSRSEMNVSTLELGDSALYLCASSLRGQASLQETQYFGPGTRLLVL.

V usage is TRBV6-2 or TRBV6-3 and J usage is TRBJ2-1; TCRdb calls TRBD2, which cannot be checked without DNA. The CDR3 runs 16 residues. Germline V gene lookup returns CDR1 MNHEY and CDR2 SVGEGT. CDR3 protein: CASSYLPSGRRFEQFF.

This chain joins TRBV18 and TRBJ1-1; TCRdb's assignment of TRBD1 cannot be checked, as there is no DNA. CDR1 is KGHSH and CDR2 is LQKENI in the germline V gene. This CDR3 contains 14 residues. The CDR3 is CASSRGQGDTEAFF.

The V gene is TRBV13, the J gene TRBJ2-3; the D call from TCRdb, TRBD1, cannot be confirmed without DNA. CDR1 is PRHDT, CDR2 FYEKMQ, per germline (reference sequence). The CDR3 is made up of 16 amino acids. CDR3 region: CASSSSDRKSTDTQYF.

This chain links TRBV7-2 with TRBJ2-2; TCRdb's assignment of TRBD1 cannot be checked, as there is no DNA. Germline V CDR1 and CDR2: SGHTA, FQGNSA. The CDR3 spans 17 residues. CDR3: CASSLASGQGHTGELFF. Using reference TRBV7-2 and TRBJ2-2 for the parts outside the CDR3, the full variable domain is GAGVSQSPSNKVTEKGKDVELRCDPISGHTALYWYRQSLGQGLEFLIYFQGNSAPDKSGLPSDRFSAERTGGSVSTLTIQRTQQEDSAVYLCASSLASGQGHTGELFFGEGSRLTVL.

V gene TRBV5-1 combines with J gene TRBJ2-7. The CDR3 is made up of 13 amino acids. In germline, CDR1 is SGHRS, CDR2 YFSETQ. This chain's CDR3 is CASSLTSTYEQYF.

The CDR3 reads CSARGDPYEQYF. This chain joins TRBV20-1 and TRBJ2-7; TCRdb gives TRBD1 as the D gene, but with no DNA this cannot be confirmed. Germline CDR1 DFQATT, CDR2 SNEGSKA (reference sequence). The CDR3 extends over 12 amino acids.

The chain uses TRBV20-1 and TRBJ2-1; TCRdb names TRBD2, which stays unverified in the absence of DNA. Germline loops: CDR1 DFQATT, CDR2 SNEGSKA (reference sequence). This CDR3 region has 15 residues. The CDR3 spells CSASSGGRTYNEQFF.

The genes are TRBV7-9 and TRBJ2-5; the TRBD1 assignment by TCRdb is unverifiable without DNA. Germline V lookup: CDR1 SEHNR, CDR2 FQNEAQ (reference sequence). The CDR3 runs to 15 residues. CDR3 sequence: CASSSDGTPQRTQYF.

The rearrangement links TRBV18 to TRBJ1-1. The CDR3 has 15 residues. The germline V gene has CDR1 KGHSH and CDR2 LQKENI. CDR3 sequence reads: CASSPPNSLNTEAFF.

The V gene is TRBV12-3 or TRBV12-4, the J gene TRBJ2-2. The CDR3 is 14 amino acids. The CDR3 sequence: CASSYIANTGELFF.

V gene TRBV20-1 combines with J gene TRBJ2-1; TCRdb calls TRBD2, which cannot be checked without DNA. Per germline, CDR1 DFQATT and CDR2 SNEGSKA (reference sequence). The CDR3 contains 13 residues. CDR3 residues: CSSRGTSGGAQFF.

The gene calls are TRBV3-1 and TRBJ2-7; TCRdb selects TRBD2, and the lack of DNA leaves this call unchecked. CDR1 is LGHDT and CDR2 is YNNKEL in the germline V gene (reference sequence). This CDR3 region has 15 residues. CDR3 protein: CASSRTSGHPYEQYF.

The chain is built from TRBV12-3 or TRBV12-4 and TRBJ2-3; TCRdb designates TRBD2, a call that cannot be tested without DNA. The CDR3 totals 16 residues. CDR3 region: CASSRLAGGRTDTQYF.

The chain has TRBV28 and TRBJ2-5; TCRdb gives TRBD2 as the D gene, but with no DNA this cannot be confirmed. Germline V gene lookup returns CDR1 MDHEN and CDR2 SYDVKM. The CDR3 has 16 residues. CDR3 residues: CASSSLSGYDQETQYF.

The genes are TRBV2 and TRBJ1-6. CDR3 length: 17 amino acids. Germline CDR1 reads SNHLY; CDR2 reads FYNNEI. This CDR3 reads CASIRRAARDWNSPLHF. Full variable domain (missing parts from reference TRBV2 and TRBJ1-6): EPEVTQTPSHQVTQMGQEVILRCVPISNHLYFYWYRQILGQKVEFLVSFYNNEISEKSEIFDDQFSVERPDGSNFTLKIRSTKLEDSAMYFCASIRRAARDWNSPLHFGNGTRLTVT.

The V gene is TRBV3-1, the J gene TRBJ2-5. CDR3 length: 12 residues. Germline V gene data show CDR1 as LGHDT and CDR2 as YNNKEL (reference sequence). The CDR3 is CASSQGLETQYF.

The chain joins TRBV7-9 to TRBJ2-5. This CDR3 is built from 13 residues. Germline loops: CDR1 SEHNR, CDR2 FQNEAQ (reference sequence). The CDR3 reads CASSARSTETQYF.

This chain connects TRBV2 to TRBJ2-5; the TRBD2 assignment by TCRdb is unverifiable without DNA. The CDR3 contains 15 residues. The germline gives CDR1 SNHLY, CDR2 FYNNEI. CDR3 sequence reads: CASRTGLEPQETQYF.

V gene TRBV6-1 combines with J gene TRBJ1-1. Germline V CDR1 and CDR2: MNHNS, SASEGT. CDR3 length equals 15 residues. The CDR3 here is CASSEADGSGTEAFF.

The chain carries TRBV15 and TRBJ1-6; the D gene TCRdb calls, TRBD1, cannot be checked with no DNA. Germline values: CDR1 LNHNV, CDR2 YYDKDF (reference sequence). The CDR3 length is 14 residues. CDR3 amino acids: CATGLRGINSPLHF.

The gene calls are TRBV5-6 and TRBJ2-3; TCRdb names TRBD1, which stays unverified in the absence of DNA. Germline lookup yields CDR1 SGHDT and CDR2 YYEEEE. This CDR3 has 15 residues. CDR3 in amino acids: CASSFLRDSTDTQYF.

The rearrangement links TRBV7-8 to TRBJ2-5; the D call from TCRdb, TRBD1, cannot be confirmed without DNA. Germline assignment: CDR1 SGHVS and CDR2 FQNEAQ. The CDR3 sequence is 16 residues long. Here the CDR3 reads CASSPLRGGVQETQYF.

The chain employs TRBV29-1 and TRBJ1-1. CDR3 length: 13 residues. Per germline, CDR1 SQVTM and CDR2 ANQGSEA. CDR3 in amino acids: CSATGPSNTEAFF.